A selection of T cell receptor beta chains follows, all from one sample in a study of identical twins. TCRdb analysed the 5' RACE reads with MiXCR anew, one entry per CDR3 protein. Here the sample spans about 530,000 distinct CDR3 sequences, 13% to 15% being singletons. The sample also formed part of further work on yellow fever vaccine responses in identical twins.

Source material: CD4+ T cells sorted from blood. Every receptor here comes from a woman younger than 30 in good health. The conserved cysteine and the conserved F or W are not part of the CDR3 here.

V: TRBV11-1; CDR3: ASSFRPLSLKSDNEQF
V: TRBV7-3; CDR3: ASTPGGGSGHHRSYNEQF
V: TRBV12-3/TRBV12-4; CDR3: ASAGARTDTQY
V: TRBV7-2; CDR3: ASSLGRGRHSPLH
V: TRBV29-1; CDR3: SVGVGLAGGFAYNEQF
V: TRBV12-3/TRBV12-4; CDR3: ASTVSVNEQF
V: TRBV20-1; CDR3: SARPGLAGALSQY
V: TRBV5-1; CDR3: ASSATGDEQY
V: TRBV5-1; CDR3: ASSRGLAEYNEQF
V: TRBV28; CDR3: ASRLQRDNSPLH
V: TRBV6-5; CDR3: ASSLDRVVYEQF
V: TRBV20-1; CDR3: RALAGDVNEQF
V: TRBV6-1; CDR3: ASCRQPFSRNTEAF
V: TRBV10-3; CDR3: AISEGQGAGEQY
V: TRBV4-1; CDR3: ASSRGLAFNTGELF
V: TRBV7-8; CDR3: ASSSRLVGKETQY
V: TRBV12-3/TRBV12-4; CDR3: ASSFRQGQSS
V: TRBV20-1; CDR3: SARRKAGGDLEQF
V: TRBV24-1; CDR3: ATSDHKAGGNSYNEQF
V: TRBV12-3/TRBV12-4; CDR3: ASRLAVGHVLT
V: TRBV20-1; CDR3: SARLQGAWQETQY
V: TRBV15; CDR3: ATSRGYGGSGTGHQPQH
V: TRBV6-1; CDR3: ASSVVFSGGALAKNIQY
V: TRBV12-3/TRBV12-4; CDR3: ASSSDRYSNQPQH
V: TRBV12-3/TRBV12-4; CDR3: ASRQTSGGADTQY
V: TRBV6-4; CDR3: ASSDGGPEAF
V: TRBV5-1; CDR3: ASSLAGHGISGQETQY
V: TRBV20-1; CDR3: SARRSAGGFQETQY
V: TRBV27; CDR3: ASSPTALQRRSKQY
V: TRBV5-1; CDR3: ASMLGQQITDTQY
V: TRBV29-1; CDR3: SVVVGSSTGELF
V: TRBV20-1; CDR3: SARDKLSSGSNEQF
V: TRBV10-3; CDR3: ATQGTAYNEQF
V: TRBV28; CDR3: ASSPLSRIRVADTQY
V: TRBV5-1; CDR3: ASSLDRPQAETQY
V: TRBV10-3; CDR3: AAHGQRENTDTQY
V: TRBV14; CDR3: ASSQGMAVNSPLH
V: TRBV3-1; CDR3: ASSDGQVNQPQH
V: TRBV11-2; CDR3: ASSLDRDIQY
V: TRBV5-1; CDR3: ASSYSDSPYNSPLH
V: TRBV7-9; CDR3: ASSSPGTTDTQY
V: TRBV5-1; CDR3: ASSLTPGSDTQY
V: TRBV14; CDR3: ASSQGTSGRYTQY
V: TRBV20-1; CDR3: SARTLRNPDTQY
V: TRBV24-1; CDR3: ATSPQGATGELF
V: TRBV5-1; CDR3: ASSLVLGPGVSYNEQF
V: TRBV23-1; CDR3: ASSQRPQNEKLF
V: TRBV7-9; CDR3: ASSWGQGREQY
V: TRBV7-3; CDR3: ASSPWDGNTEAF
V: TRBV12-3/TRBV12-4; CDR3: ASSLGGLAGGPKPYNEQF
V: TRBV10-1; CDR3: ASSVVPRGGQF
V: TRBV20-1; CDR3: SASSAGGNTGELF
V: TRBV9; CDR3: ASRPGHDTDTQY
V: TRBV20-1; CDR3: SVLTSGSYNEQF
V: TRBV7-9; CDR3: ASSLRDSLSSYNEQF
V: TRBV12-3/TRBV12-4; CDR3: ASSFLRQGASEAF
V: TRBV24-1; CDR3: ATSEGEGPTDTQY
V: TRBV3-1; CDR3: ASSLLTGQPKAF
V: TRBV6-2/TRBV6-3; CDR3: ASSYSNRLAGAYEQY
V: TRBV5-1; CDR3: ASSLAPGLPEAF